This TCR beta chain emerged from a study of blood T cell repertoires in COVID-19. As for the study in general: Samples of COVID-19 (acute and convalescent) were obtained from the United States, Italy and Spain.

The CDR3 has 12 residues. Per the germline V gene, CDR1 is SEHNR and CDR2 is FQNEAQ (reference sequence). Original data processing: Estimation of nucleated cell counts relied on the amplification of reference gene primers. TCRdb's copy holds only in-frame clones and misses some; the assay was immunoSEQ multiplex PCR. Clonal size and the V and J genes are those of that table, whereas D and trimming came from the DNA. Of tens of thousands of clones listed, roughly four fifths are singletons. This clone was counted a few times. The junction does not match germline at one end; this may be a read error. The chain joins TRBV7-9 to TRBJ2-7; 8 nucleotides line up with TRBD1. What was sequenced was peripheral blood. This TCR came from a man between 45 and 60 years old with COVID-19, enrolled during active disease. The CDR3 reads CAGRGRGHEQYF. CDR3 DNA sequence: TGTGCCGGCAGGGGGCGGGGACACGAGCAGTACTTC.